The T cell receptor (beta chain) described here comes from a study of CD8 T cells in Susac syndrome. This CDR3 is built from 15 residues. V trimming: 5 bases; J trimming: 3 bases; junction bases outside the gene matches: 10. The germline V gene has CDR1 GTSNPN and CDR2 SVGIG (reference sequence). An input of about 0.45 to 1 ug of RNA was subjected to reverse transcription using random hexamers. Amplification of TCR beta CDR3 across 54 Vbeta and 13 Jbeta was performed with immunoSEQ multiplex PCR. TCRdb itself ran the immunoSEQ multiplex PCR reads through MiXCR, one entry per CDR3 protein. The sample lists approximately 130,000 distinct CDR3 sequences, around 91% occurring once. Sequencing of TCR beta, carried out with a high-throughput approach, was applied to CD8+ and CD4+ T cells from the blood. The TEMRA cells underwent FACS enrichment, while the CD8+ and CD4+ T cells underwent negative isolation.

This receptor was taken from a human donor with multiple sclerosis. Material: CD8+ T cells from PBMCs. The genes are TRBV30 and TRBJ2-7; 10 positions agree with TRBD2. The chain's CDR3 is CAWRTWTSGHYEQYF. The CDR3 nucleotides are TGTGCCTGGCGCACCTGGACTAGCGGCCACTACGAGCAGTACTTC.